This T cell receptor beta chain was captured by sequencing in a study of blood T cell repertoires in COVID-19 (dated by TCRdb to 2019 to 2021). At the level of the whole study: Samples from collaborators originated in the United States, Italy and Spain and spanned both the acute and convalescent phases of COVID-19. The prospective study material was composed of cDNA or gDNA derived from T cells, B-cell-depleted T cells, or PBMCs. Deeply sampled blood TCRbeta repertoires from subjects exposed to, actively infected with, or recovered from COVID-19 were included in the dataset. The repertoires were made available in a free public database intended to serve as a resource for research on the immune response to SARS-CoV-2. Samples were obtained from the ongoing ImmuneRACE study (first 160 participants) and from approximately 1,200 subjects provided by 6 global collaborators. A de-identified subject ID, COVID-19 status, age in years and sex were almost always included in the sample metadata. Where available, HLA class I and class II types were obtained from metadata supplied by the sample provider rather than from assay-based typing.

Turning to this clone: Its cognate antigen has yet to be identified. Base qualities were left out, and no much larger clone turns up one base away.

Deletion took 6 bases off V and 4 bases off J, with a span of 18 bases between the germline ends. CDR1 and CDR2 (MNHEY, SVGEGT) derive from the germline V gene. The cysteine opens and the phenylalanine closes a CDR3 of 15 amino acids. Of all the DNA, just the CDR3 is kept, 45 bases in frame from base 1. TCRbeta CDR3 regions were amplified from genomic DNA using the immunoSEQ Assay, a bias-controlled multiplex PCR. From the authors' description of their analysis: Nucleated cell counts per sample were estimated from amplification of reference gene primers within the assay. To quantify the absolute abundance of each unique TCRbeta CDR3 rearrangement, sequence reads were collapsed and filtered. Productive Simpson clonality was computed per sample as the square root of Simpson's diversity index over productive rearrangements. Imported from immuneACCESS, the table was reduced by TCRdb to in-frame sequences with V and J called. These copies leave out some clones; in studies compared against another copy, an unresolved V gene accounts for under half, and the cause of the remainder is not known. The D gene and trimming were derived from the DNA, and the V and J assignments and clone size from that table. The sample data list about 110,000 clones, and about 90% of these were observed just once. The ten biggest clones cover 2.4% of the sample.

Findings and caveats that apply to the study as a whole: How much clinical and demographic metadata was included differed by source and by participant, and the metadata was provided uncurated.

The collaborating institutions used their own protocols to collect whole blood in K2EDTA tubes. For TCRbeta analysis, collaborators shipped samples as frozen whole blood, isolated PBMCs, or DNA extracted from either of those sample types. The rearranged chain carries TRBV6-2 or TRBV6-3 and TRBJ1-2; a weak D assignment points to TRBD1 (5 bases agree). The sequenced sample was peripheral blood. This clonotype was sampled from a human donor in a cohort sampled during active COVID-19. CDR3 protein: CASSHPMGQGYGYTF. The DNA is TGTGCCAGCAGCCACCCGATGGGGCAGGGCTATGGCTACACCTTC.